This T cell receptor (beta chain) appears in the sequencing data of a study of shared T cell receptors in the human thymus. The CDR3 has 15 amino acids. Produced via immunoSEQ multiplex PCR; TCRdb's table is partial and in-frame only. The data contain about 660,000 clones, approximately 88% of them singletons. These data were also filed under a second study, of human thymus T cells.

V is TRBV21-1 and J is TRBJ2-7; TRBD1 was called by the table and not checked on the DNA. TRBV21-1 is an annotated pseudogene. The TCR was taken from a boy in the first two years of life with a congenital heart defect. The sequenced material came from thymocytes. CDR3 amino acids: CASSPTGTGIYEQYF. In DNA, the CDR3 is TGTGCCAGCAGCCCAACCGGGACAGGGATCTACGAGCAGTACTTC.